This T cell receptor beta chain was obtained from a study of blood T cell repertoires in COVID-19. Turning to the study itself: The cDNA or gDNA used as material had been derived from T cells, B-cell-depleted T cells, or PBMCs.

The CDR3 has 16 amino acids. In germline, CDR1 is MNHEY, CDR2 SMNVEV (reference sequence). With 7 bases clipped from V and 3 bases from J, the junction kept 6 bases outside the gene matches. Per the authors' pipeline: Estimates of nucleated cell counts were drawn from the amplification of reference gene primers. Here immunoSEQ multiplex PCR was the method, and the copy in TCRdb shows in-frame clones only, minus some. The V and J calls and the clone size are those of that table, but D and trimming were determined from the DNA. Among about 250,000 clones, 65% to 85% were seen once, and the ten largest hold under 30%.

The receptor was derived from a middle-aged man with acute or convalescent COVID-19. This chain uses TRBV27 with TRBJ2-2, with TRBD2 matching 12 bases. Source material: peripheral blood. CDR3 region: CASTTSGSPHTGELFF. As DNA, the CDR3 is TGTGCCAGCACGACTAGCGGGAGTCCGCACACCGGGGAGCTGTTTTTT.